The clone carrying this TCR beta chain occurred many times. Preparing the TCRbeta library involved the use of unique molecular identifiers. TCRdb re-analysed the PCR reads in MiXCR, keeping a single row per CDR3 protein. The sample yields over 150,000 distinct CDR3 sequences, roughly 15% seen once. The sample is drawn from a study of T-cell reconstitution after alpha-beta-depleted transplantation in children. The CDR3 spans 14 residues. CDR1 is GTSNPN and CDR2 is SVGIG in the germline V gene (reference sequence). Trimming took 3 bases from V and 5 from J, leaving 17 bases between them. The sequence was obtained from a human donor who donated a stem cell graft to a child with acute lymphoblastic leukemia. The material was PBMCs from the stem cell graft donor, obtained from the stem cell graft. The chain has TRBV30 and TRBJ2-7; D is perhaps TRBD1 or TRBD2 (5 bases each). The CDR3 loop is CAWSGPDKRDEQYF. For the CDR3, the DNA is TGTGCCTGGAGCGGCCCGGACAAGAGGGACGAGCAGTACTTC.